A selection of T cell receptor beta chains follows, all from one sample in a study of cytomegalovirus exposure and HLA in healthy donors. Libraries were prepared by immunoSEQ multiplex PCR; TCRdb keeps only in-frame clonotypes and omits some of them. Of around 58,000 clones listed, under 85% are singletons. The sequencing sample was made of PBMCs. Source of these receptors: a male donor in good health and CMV-seropositive. Both conserved end residues are part of each CDR3. Fields, in order: D gene, J gene, V gene, clone size, CDR3 DNA, CDR3 protein. The D gene is left open where the match is weak. Not every row has a clone size; where given, it reads once, few, many or a size class.

D gene: TRBD1; J gene: TRBJ1-6; V gene: TRBV11-2; clone size: -; CDR3 DNA: TGTGCCAGCAGCAGAACTGGGACAGGGGAATTTCTGGCACCCCTCCACTTT; CDR3 protein: CASSRTGTGEFLAPLHF
D gene: -; J gene: TRBJ1-2; V gene: TRBV5-6; clone size: -; CDR3 DNA: TGTGCCAGCAGCTTGGCTGTTTTCTCCACCTTC; CDR3 protein: CASSLAVFSTF
D gene: -; J gene: TRBJ1-2; V gene: TRBV6-1; clone size: few; CDR3 DNA: TGTGCAGTCTCTTTGAGGGAGGGTGGCTACACCTTC; CDR3 protein: CAVSLREGGYTF
D gene: -; J gene: TRBJ2-3; V gene: TRBV28; clone size: once; CDR3 DNA: TGTGCCAGCAGTTTCTCAGTTTCGGATACGCAGTATTTT; CDR3 protein: CASSFSVSDTQYF
D gene: -; J gene: TRBJ1-5; V gene: TRBV7-2; clone size: -; CDR3 DNA: TGTGCCAGCAGCTTATGGGGGTCACAGGGAAACCAGCCCCAGCATTTT; CDR3 protein: CASSLWGSQGNQPQHF
D gene: -; J gene: TRBJ1-1; V gene: TRBV27; clone size: -; CDR3 DNA: TGTGCCAGCAGTTTATGGGGGAGACGCAGGGGCACTGAAGCTTTCTTT; CDR3 protein: CASSLWGRRRGTEAFF
D gene: -; J gene: TRBJ1-2; V gene: TRBV5-1; clone size: -; CDR3 DNA: TGCGCCAGCAGCTTGGGGGCAGTAGCTAACTATGGCTACACCTTC; CDR3 protein: CASSLGAVANYGYTF
D gene: TRBD1; J gene: TRBJ1-3; V gene: TRBV9; clone size: -; CDR3 DNA: TGTGCCAGCAGCGTAGAGGGGGCAACTGGAAACACCATATATTTT; CDR3 protein: CASSVEGATGNTIYF
D gene: TRBD1; J gene: TRBJ2-5; V gene: TRBV19; clone size: -; CDR3 DNA: TGTGCCAGTAGTATAAGACAGGGGAGTCAAGAGACCCAGTACTTC; CDR3 protein: CASSIRQGSQETQYF
D gene: TRBD1; J gene: TRBJ1-1; V gene: TRBV6-6; clone size: -; CDR3 DNA: TGTGCCAGCAGGCTGAGGACAGGGCAGACTGAAGCTTTCTTT; CDR3 protein: CASRLRTGQTEAFF
D gene: -; J gene: TRBJ2-1; V gene: TRBV9; clone size: -; CDR3 DNA: TGTGCCAGCAGGAAAACGGGGGGCGACTTGAATGAGCAGTTCTTC; CDR3 protein: CASRKTGGDLNEQFF
D gene: -; J gene: TRBJ2-3; V gene: TRBV5-4; clone size: -; CDR3 DNA: TGTGCCAGCAGCTTGAGGGGCGGCAACACAGATACGCAGTATTTT; CDR3 protein: CASSLRGGNTDTQYF
D gene: -; J gene: TRBJ1-2; V gene: TRBV19; clone size: -; CDR3 DNA: TGTGCCAGTAGGGGCGCGGGGGCCTATGGCTACACCTTC; CDR3 protein: CASRGAGAYGYTF
D gene: -; J gene: TRBJ1-2; V gene: TRBV30; clone size: -; CDR3 DNA: TGTGCCTGGGGGAGCCAAGGCGTGGGCTATGGCTACACCTTC; CDR3 protein: CAWGSQGVGYGYTF
D gene: -; J gene: TRBJ1-6; V gene: TRBV4-1; clone size: -; CDR3 DNA: TGCGCCAGCAGCCAAGAGGTGGGTGACAGTAATTCACCCCTCCACTTT; CDR3 protein: CASSQEVGDSNSPLHF
D gene: TRBD1; J gene: TRBJ2-2; V gene: TRBV4-3; clone size: -; CDR3 DNA: TGCGCCAGCGCACCGGGACAGGGTCTCACCGGGGAGCTGTTTTTT; CDR3 protein: CASAPGQGLTGELFF
D gene: -; J gene: TRBJ2-2; V gene: TRBV5-6; clone size: -; CDR3 DNA: TGTGCCAGCAGCTTGGTGGGGGCAGTTTCCTCCGGGGAGCTGTTTTTT; CDR3 protein: CASSLVGAVSSGELFF